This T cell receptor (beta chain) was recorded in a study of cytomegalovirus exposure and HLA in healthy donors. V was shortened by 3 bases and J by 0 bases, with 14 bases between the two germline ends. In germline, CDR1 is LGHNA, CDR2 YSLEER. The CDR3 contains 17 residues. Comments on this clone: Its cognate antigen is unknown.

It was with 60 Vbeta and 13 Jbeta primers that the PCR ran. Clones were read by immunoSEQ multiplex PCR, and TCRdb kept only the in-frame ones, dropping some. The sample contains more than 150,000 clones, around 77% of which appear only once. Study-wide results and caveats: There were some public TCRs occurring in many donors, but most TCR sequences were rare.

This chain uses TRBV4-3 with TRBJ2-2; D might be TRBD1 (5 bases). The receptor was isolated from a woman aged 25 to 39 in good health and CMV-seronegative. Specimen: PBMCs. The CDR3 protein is CASSQVWTPSNTGELFF. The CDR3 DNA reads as TGCGCCAGCAGCCAGGTATGGACACCTTCGAACACCGGGGAGCTGTTTTTT.